This T cell receptor beta chain derives from a study of T cell responses to AZD1222 COVID-19 vaccine. The protocol was immunoSEQ multiplex PCR, while the TCRdb copy is restricted to in-frame clones and leaves out a portion. The table has about 120,000 clones, 80% to 95% seen once. The V end was cut by 2 bases, the J end by 4 bases, with 6 bases between. The CDR3 is 13 residues long. Germline V gives CDR1 MNHEY, CDR2 SVGEGT. Sequences were derived from peripheral blood, sampled on day 0 of AZD1222 vaccination. This clonotype was sampled from an adult in good health. This chain uses TRBV6-2 or TRBV6-3 with TRBJ2-1, with D hard to call. In DNA, the CDR3 is TGTGCCAGCAGTTACGCGGTTTACAATGAGCAGTTCTTC. Its protein is CASSYAVYNEQFF.